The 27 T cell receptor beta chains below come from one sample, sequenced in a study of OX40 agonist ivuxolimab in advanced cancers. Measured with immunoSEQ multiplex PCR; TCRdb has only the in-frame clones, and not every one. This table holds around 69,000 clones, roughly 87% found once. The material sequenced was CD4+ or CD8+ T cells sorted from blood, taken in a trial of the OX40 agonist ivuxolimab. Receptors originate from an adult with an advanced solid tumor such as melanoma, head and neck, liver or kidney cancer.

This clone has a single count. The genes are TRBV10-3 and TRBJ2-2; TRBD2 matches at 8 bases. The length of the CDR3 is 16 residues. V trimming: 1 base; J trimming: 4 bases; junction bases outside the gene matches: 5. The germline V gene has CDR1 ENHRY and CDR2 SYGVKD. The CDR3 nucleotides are TGTGCCATCAGTGAGTTCACTGCGGGGGGCACCGGGGAGCTGTTTTTT. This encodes CAISEFTAGGTGELFF.

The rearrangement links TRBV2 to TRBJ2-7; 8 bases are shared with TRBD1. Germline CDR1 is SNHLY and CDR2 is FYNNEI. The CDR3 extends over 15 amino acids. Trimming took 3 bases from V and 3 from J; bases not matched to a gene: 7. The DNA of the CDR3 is TGTGCCAGCAGTGATTTGACAGGGGTAAACTACGAGCAGTACTTC. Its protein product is CASSDLTGVNYEQYF.

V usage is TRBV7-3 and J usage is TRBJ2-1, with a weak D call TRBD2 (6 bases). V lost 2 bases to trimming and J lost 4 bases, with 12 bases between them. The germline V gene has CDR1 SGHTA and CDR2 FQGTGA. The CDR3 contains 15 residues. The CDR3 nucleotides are TGTGCCAGCAGCTTAGGGCTAGCGAATTACAATGAGCAGTTCTTC. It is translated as CASSLGLANYNEQFF.

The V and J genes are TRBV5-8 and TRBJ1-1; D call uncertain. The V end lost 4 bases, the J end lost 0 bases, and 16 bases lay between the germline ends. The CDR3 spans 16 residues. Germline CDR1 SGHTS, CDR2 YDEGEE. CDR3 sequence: CASSPKGGHMNTEAFF. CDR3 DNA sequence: TGTGCCAGCAGCCCCAAGGGCGGCCACATGAACACTGAAGCTTTCTTT.

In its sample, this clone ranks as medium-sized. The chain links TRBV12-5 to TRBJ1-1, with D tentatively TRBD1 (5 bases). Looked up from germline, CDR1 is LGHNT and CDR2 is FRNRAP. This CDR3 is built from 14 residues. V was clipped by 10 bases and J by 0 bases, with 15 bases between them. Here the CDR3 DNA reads TGTGCTACACGGGACGGAAAGTTGAACACTGAAGCTTTCTTT. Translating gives CATRDGKLNTEAFF.

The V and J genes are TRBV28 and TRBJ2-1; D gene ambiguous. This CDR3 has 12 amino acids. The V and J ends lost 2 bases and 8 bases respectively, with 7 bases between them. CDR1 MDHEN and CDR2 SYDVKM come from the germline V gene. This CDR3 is CASSLNWHEQFF. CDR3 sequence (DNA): TGTGCCAGCAGTTTAAATTGGCATGAGCAGTTCTTC.

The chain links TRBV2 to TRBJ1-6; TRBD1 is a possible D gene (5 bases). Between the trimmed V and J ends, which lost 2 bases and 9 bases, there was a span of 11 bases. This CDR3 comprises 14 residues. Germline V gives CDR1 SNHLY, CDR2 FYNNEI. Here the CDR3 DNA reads TGTGCCAGCAGTGAAACTCTGGGGGGTTCACCCCTCCACTTT. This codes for CASSETLGGSPLHF.

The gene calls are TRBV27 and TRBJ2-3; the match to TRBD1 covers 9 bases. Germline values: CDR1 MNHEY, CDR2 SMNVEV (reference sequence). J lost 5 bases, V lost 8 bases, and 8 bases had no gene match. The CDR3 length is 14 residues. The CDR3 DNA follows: TGTGCCAGCCGACCGGGACAGGGCCAAGATACGCAGTATTTT. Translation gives CASRPGQGQDTQYF.

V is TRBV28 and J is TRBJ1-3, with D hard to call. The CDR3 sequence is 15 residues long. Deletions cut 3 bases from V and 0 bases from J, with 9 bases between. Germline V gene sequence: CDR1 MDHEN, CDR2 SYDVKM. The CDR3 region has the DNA TGTGCCAGCAGTTTTTTCGCGATCTCTGGAAACACCATATATTTT. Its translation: CASSFFAISGNTIYF.

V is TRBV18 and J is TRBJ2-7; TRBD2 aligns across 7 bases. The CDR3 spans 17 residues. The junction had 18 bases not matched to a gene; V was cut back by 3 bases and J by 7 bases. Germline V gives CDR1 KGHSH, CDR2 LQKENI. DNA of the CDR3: TGTGCCAGCTCACCGGGGATTAGCGGGTCTACTAACGGGGAGCAGTACTTC. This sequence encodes CASSPGISGSTNGEQYF.

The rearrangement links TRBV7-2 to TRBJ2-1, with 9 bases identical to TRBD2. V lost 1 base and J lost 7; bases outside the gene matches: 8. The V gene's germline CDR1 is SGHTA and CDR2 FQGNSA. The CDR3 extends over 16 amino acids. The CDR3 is CASSLEQAGGRNEQFF. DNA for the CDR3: TGTGCCAGCAGCTTAGAACAGGCGGGAGGGCGAAATGAGCAGTTCTTC.

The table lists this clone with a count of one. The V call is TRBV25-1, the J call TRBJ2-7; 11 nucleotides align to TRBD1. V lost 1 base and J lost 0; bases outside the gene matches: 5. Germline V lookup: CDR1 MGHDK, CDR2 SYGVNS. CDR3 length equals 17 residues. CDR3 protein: CASSESRTGGASYEQYF. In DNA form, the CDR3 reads TGTGCCAGCAGTGAATCCCGGACAGGGGGCGCCTCCTACGAGCAGTACTTC.

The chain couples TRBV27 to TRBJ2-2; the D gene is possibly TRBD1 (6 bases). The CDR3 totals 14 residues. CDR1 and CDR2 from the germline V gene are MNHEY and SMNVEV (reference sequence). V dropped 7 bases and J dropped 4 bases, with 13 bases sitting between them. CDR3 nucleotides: TGTGCCAGCACGAAAAGGACAGCCACCGGGGAGCTGTTTTTT. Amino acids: CASTKRTATGELFF.

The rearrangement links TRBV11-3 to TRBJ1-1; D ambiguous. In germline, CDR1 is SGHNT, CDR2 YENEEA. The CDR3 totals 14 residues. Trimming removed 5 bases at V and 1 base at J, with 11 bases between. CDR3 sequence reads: CASSPQWRNTEAFF. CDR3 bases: TGTGCCAGCAGCCCCCAATGGAGGAACACTGAAGCTTTCTTT. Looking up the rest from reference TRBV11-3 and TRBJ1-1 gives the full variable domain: EAGVVQSPRYKIIEKKQPVAFWCNPISGHNTLYWYLQNLGQGPELLIRYENEEAVDDSQLPKDRFSAERLKGVDSTLKIQPAELGDSAVYLCASSPQWRNTEAFFGQGTRLTVV.

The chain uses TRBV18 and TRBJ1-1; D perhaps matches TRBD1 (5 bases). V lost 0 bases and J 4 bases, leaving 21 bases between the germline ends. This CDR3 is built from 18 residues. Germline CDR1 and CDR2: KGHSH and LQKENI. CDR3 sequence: CASSPPQQIPGPGTEAFF. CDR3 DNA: TGTGCCAGCTCACCACCGCAACAGATCCCGGGGCCGGGCACTGAAGCTTTCTTT.

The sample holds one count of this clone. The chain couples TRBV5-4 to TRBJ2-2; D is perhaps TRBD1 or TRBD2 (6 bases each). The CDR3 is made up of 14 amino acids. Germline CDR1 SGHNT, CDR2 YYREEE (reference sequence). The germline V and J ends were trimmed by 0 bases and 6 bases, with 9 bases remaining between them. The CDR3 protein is CASSLGRGAGELFF. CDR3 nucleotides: TGTGCCAGCAGCTTGGGTAGGGGGGCCGGGGAGCTGTTTTTT.

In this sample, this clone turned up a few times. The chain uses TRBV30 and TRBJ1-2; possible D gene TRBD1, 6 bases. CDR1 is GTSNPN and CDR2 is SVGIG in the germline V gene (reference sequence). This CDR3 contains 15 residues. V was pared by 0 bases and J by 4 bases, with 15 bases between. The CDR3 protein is CAWSVLGRDTYGYTF. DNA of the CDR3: TGTGCCTGGAGTGTACTGGGAAGGGACACCTATGGCTACACCTTC.

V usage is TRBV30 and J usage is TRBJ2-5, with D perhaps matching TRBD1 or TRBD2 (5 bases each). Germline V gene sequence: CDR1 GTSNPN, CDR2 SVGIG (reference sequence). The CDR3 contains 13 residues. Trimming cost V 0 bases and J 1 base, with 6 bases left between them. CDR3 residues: CAWSVGTQETQYF. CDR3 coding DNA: TGTGCCTGGAGTGTCGGGACCCAAGAGACCCAGTACTTC.

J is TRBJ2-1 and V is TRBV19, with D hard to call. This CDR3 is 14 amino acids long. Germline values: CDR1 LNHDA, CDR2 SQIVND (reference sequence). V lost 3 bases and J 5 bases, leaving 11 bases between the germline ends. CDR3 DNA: TGTGCCAGTAGTATGGGGTATGTCGACAATGAGCAGTTCTTC. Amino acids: CASSMGYVDNEQFF.

In nucleotides, the CDR3 is TGTGCCTCCTCTCCGGGCCAAAACTATGGCTACACCTTC. This encodes CASSPGQNYGYTF. V gene TRBV7-3 combines with J gene TRBJ1-2; D not certain. V was pared by 11 bases and J by 2 bases, with 15 bases between. Germline V CDR1 and CDR2: SGHTA, FQGTGA. This CDR3 is 13 amino acids long.

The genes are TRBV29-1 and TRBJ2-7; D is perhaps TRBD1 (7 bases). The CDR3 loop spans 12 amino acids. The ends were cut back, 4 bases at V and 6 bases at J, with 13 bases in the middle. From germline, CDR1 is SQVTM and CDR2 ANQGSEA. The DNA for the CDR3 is TGCAGCGTTGGGGCAGGGGGGCGCGAGCAGTACTTC. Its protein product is CSVGAGGREQYF.

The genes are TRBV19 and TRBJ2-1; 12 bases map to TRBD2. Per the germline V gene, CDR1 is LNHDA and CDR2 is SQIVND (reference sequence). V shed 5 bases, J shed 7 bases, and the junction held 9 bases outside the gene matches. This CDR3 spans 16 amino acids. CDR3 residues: CASSPRLAGARNEQFF. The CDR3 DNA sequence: TGTGCCAGTAGTCCAAGACTAGCGGGAGCTCGTAATGAGCAGTTCTTC.

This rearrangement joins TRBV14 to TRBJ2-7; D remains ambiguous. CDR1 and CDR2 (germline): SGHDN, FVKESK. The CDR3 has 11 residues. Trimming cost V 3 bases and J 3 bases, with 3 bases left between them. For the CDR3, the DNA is TGTGCCAGCAGCCATTTCTACGAGCAGTACTTC. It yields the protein CASSHFYEQYF. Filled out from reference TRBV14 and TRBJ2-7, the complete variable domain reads EAGVTQFPSHSVIEKGQTVTLRCDPISGHDNLYWYRRVMGKEIKFLLHFVKESKQDESGMPNNRFLAERTGGTYSTLKVQPAELEDSGVYFCASSHFYEQYFGPGTRLTVT.

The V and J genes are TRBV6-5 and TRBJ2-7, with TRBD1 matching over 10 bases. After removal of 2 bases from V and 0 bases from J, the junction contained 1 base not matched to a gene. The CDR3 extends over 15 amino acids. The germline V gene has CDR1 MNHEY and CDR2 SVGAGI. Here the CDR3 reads CASSYGTGVSYEQYF. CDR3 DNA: TGTGCCAGCAGTTACGGGACAGGGGTCTCCTACGAGCAGTACTTC.

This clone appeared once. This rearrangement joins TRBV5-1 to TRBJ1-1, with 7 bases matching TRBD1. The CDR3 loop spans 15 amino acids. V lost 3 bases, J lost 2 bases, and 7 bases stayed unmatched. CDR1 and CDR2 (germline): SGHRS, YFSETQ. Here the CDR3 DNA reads TGCGCCAGCAGCTCCCGGAAGGGGGCAAACACTGAAGCTTTCTTT. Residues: CASSSRKGANTEAFF.

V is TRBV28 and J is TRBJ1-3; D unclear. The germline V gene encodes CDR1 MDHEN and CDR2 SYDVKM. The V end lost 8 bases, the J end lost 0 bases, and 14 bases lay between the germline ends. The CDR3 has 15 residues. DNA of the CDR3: TGTGCCAGCTCCGCTCAATTGGGCTCTGGAAACACCATATATTTT. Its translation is CASSAQLGSGNTIYF.

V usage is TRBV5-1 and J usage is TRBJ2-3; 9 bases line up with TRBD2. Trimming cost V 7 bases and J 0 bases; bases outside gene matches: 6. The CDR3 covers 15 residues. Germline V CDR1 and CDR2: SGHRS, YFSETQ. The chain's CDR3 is CASGRLAESTDTQYF. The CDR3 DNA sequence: TGCGCCAGCGGGAGACTAGCGGAAAGCACAGATACGCAGTATTTT.